Here is one T cell receptor beta chain with its context. This clonotype was observed a few times. Which antigen it targets is not known. No much larger clonotype is one base removed from it; base qualities were not supplied. A distance of 14 bases separates the germline ends of V and J, which lose 5 bases and 1 base respectively. The germline V gene (reference sequence) gives CDR1 as MNHNY and CDR2 as SVGAGI. The CDR3 holds 15 amino acids from the cysteine to the phenylalanine. Just the 45-base CDR3 DNA is kept, in frame starting at base 1. This record belongs to a study of T cell repertoires in cytomegalovirus infection (dated by TCRdb to about 2019). At the level of the whole study: Alongside well-studied HLA-B-restricted epitopes, the peptide stimulations were aimed at recently identified HLA-C-restricted CMV epitopes, whose presentation resists viral immunomodulation. Donor HLA type was relevant to the analysis, as public TCR beta signatures indicated carriage of CMV infection together with the matching HLA type. What the research found in general, with its limitations: The ex vivo response was dominated by HLA-C-restricted CMV-specific TCR beta clonotypes, which also provided the single most frequent clonotype in two of eight donors. Carriers of CMV infection plus the relevant HLA type were discriminated by the cumulative frequency of public TCR beta family members in the study cohort and in an independent roughly 380-donor cohort.

This specimen's treatment or condition label, interpreted: in vitro stimulation with specific CMV peptide epitopes to enrich CMV-specific T cells. The instrument given in TCRdb is Illumina HiSeq 1500. In-frame beta chains were kept once TCRdb had trimmed the public reads at Q25 with fastp and called clones with MiXCR. Each record represents a unique CDR3 protein, reported with the most common genes and DNA among its rows. This sample holds fewer than 850,000 distinct CDR3 sequences; around 29% were observed only once. About 12% of the sample belongs to the ten largest clones. The clonotype was recovered from a human donor in good health (CMV status not recorded). Some clones in this sample may be carry-over from other donors' samples. Material: cultured CD8+ T cells from PBMCs, obtained from culture after CMV antigen stimulation. The chain uses TRBV6-6 and TRBJ1-1; the D gene is possibly TRBD1, with 5 bases matching. The CDR3 protein sequence reads: CASSPPGRTNTEAFF. The nucleotides are TGTGCCAGCAGTCCTCCGGGACGGACGAACACTGAAGCTTTCTTT.